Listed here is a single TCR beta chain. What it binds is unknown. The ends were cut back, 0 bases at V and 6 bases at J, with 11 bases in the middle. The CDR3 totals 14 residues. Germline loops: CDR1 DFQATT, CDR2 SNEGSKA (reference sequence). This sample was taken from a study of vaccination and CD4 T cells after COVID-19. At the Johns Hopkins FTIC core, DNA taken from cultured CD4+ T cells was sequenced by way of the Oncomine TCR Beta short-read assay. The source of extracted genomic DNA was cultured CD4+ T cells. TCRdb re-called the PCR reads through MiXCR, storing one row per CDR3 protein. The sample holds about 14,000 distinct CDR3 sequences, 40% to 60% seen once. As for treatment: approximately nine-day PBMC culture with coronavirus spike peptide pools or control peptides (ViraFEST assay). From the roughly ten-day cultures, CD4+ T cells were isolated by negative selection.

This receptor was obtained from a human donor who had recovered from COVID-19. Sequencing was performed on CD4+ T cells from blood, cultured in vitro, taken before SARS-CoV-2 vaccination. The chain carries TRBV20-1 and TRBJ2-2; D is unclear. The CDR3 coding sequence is TGCAGTGCTAGAGATAAAGGCCCTGCCGGGGAGCTGTTTTTT. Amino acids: CSARDKGPAGELFF.